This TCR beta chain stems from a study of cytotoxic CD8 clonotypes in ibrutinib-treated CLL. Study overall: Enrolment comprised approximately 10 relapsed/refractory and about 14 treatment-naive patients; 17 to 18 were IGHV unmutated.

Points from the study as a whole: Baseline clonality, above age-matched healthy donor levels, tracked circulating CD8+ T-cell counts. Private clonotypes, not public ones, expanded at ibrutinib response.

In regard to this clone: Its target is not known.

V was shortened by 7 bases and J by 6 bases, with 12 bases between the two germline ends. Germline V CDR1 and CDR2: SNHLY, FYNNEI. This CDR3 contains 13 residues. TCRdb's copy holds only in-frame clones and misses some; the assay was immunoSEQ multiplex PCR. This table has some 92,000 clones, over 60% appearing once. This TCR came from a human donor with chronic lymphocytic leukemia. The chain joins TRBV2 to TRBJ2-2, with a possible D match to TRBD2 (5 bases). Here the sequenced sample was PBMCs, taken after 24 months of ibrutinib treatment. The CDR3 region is CASNPGLAGELFF. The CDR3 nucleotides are TGTGCCAGCAATCCCGGACTCGCCGGGGAGCTGTTTTTT.